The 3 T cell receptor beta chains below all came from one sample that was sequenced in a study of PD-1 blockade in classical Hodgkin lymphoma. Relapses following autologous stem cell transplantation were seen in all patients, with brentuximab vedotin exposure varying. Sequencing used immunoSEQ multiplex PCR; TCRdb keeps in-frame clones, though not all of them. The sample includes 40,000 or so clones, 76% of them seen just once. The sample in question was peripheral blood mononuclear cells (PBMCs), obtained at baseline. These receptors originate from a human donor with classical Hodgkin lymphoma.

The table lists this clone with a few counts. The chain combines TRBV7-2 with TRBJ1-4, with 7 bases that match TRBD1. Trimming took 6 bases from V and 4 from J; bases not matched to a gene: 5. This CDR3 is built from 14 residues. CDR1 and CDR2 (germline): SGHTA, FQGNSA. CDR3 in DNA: TGTGCCAGCAGAGAACAGGGGATTAATGAAAAACTGTTTTTT. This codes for CASREQGINEKLFF. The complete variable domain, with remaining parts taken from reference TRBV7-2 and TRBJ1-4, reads GAGVSQSPSNKVTEKGKDVELRCDPISGHTALYWYRQSLGQGLEFLIYFQGNSAPDKSGLPSDRFSAERTGGSVSTLTIQRTQQEDSAVYLCASREQGINEKLFFGSGTQLSVL.

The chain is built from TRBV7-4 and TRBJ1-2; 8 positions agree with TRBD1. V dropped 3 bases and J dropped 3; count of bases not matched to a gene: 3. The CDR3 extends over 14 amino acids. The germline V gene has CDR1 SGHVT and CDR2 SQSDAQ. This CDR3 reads CASSLTGVDYGYTF. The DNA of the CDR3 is TGTGCCAGCAGCTTGACAGGGGTGGACTATGGCTACACCTTC.

The DNA of the CDR3 is TGTGCCAGCAGCTTAGGACTAGTCCAGGGGTCAGAGACCCAGTACTTC. Amino acids: CASSLGLVQGSETQYF. The chain couples TRBV7-9 to TRBJ2-5; D is tentatively TRBD1 or TRBD2 (6 bases each). Germline CDR1 and CDR2: SEHNR and FQNEAQ (reference sequence). The CDR3 extends over 16 amino acids. The V gene lost 1 base and the J gene lost 4 bases, with 16 bases spanning the gap.